This TCR beta chain was profiled in a study of cytomegalovirus exposure and HLA in healthy donors (dated by TCRdb to about 2017). Looking at the study overall: An earlier analysis of around 600 of the donors reported about 250 Gb of sequence data and approximately 110 million unique TCR beta sequences from roughly 180 million T cells. On average, roughly 250,000 unique TCR beta nucleotide sequences were sequenced per donor among 398 genotyped donors of the cohort, with 15% to 20% of those sequences being non-productive. To predict cytomegalovirus infection status, the study combined high-throughput TCR immunosequencing, statistical association of individual TCRs with disease status, and machine learning. In a later analysis, previously published TCR beta repertoires from about 640 donors were re-analyzed and high-resolution HLA genotyping was added so that TCR occurrence patterns could be studied. The later analysis used no new phenotypic data to find candidate immune exposures, relying instead on TCR beta sequences and their occurrence across donors. Besides the first cohort of 500 to 700 subjects, a separate validation cohort made up of 120 or so different subjects was used. Alongside the repertoire data, information on donor age, sex, ethnicity and CMV serostatus was compiled. In a later genetic analysis, genome-wide SNP genotypes for about three fifths of the roughly 670 donors were used, and that subset was treated as a discovery cohort. The aim of the study was to test whether cataloging public T cell receptors could identify signatures of past pathogen exposure. HLA typing covered class I and class II loci at four-digit resolution. The number of typed donors differed by locus: roughly 629-640 for A, B, C, DRB1 and DQB1; 500 to 550 for DQA1; about 600 for DPA1; and approximately 450 for DPB1. The genetic ancestry cluster associated with self-reported Caucasian donors included over 65% of the roughly 410 genotyped donors. To decide whether each TCR beta V gene segment behaved as functional or pseudogenic, an earlier analysis of approximately 600 of the donors relied on high-throughput TCR beta sequencing. Roughly 5 DR-DQ haplotypes were handled as single units for association and clustering because linkage in the cohort was strong. Every repertoire in the discovery cohort had been generated on one and the same sequencing platform. An early release covering roughly 600 HLA-typed donors comprised approximately 300 gigabases of sequencing data and around 80 million unique TCR sequences. Using immunosequencing, the study profiled T cell repertoires from around 680 subjects and related those repertoires to cytomegalovirus serostatus.

Summary of the overall study and its limitations: In the study, around 150 TCR beta chains were listed as associated with cytomegalovirus. The classifier was reported to diagnose cytomegalovirus status with high specificity and sensitivity in both the original cohort and the validation cohort. Because HLA typing was unavailable for some donors at each locus, only the typed subset was used in association tests. Compared with the approximately 700-donor mean, donors in an Asian-associated ancestry cluster had fewer N-insertions in productive TCRs, according to a later genetic analysis. In a later analysis, most CMV-associated TCR beta chains were found to appear HLA-restricted, with HLA associations seemingly driven largely by CMV exposure. The sequencing pipeline was judged likely to have produced a cluster of highly shared sequence variants as a technical artifact. The earlier analysis of fewer than 750 of the donors excluded fewer than 20 rarely observed V segments, including chromosome 9 orphons, because counts were too low. Linkage disequilibrium might explain the correlated functional status among segregating V segments, but an unknown experimental factor could not be ruled out. A later analysis associated 15,000 to 20,000 TCR beta sequences with specific HLA alleles at a false discovery rate of 0.05. According to a later analysis, TCR association rates differed among HLA loci, with DRB1 alleles showing the most associated TCRs and HLA-C alleles showing the fewest. Some IMGT-functional V segments, including TRBV6-2 and TRBV6-3, could not be distinguished by the 87-base-pair reads and were therefore excluded. CMV serostatus was the only immune exposure information available for the cohort. An earlier analysis of 450 to 750 of the donors showed that most TCR beta V segments appeared in productive rearrangements either about 90% or about 30% of the time, which broadly matched IMGT annotations. A later analysis found that HLA-associated TCR beta chains were more clonally expanded and had lower generation probabilities than equally common non-associated chains. In this cohort, only TCR beta chains were sequenced, and detectable features were limited by the absence of alpha or paired-chain data. Assigning TCR associations to individual alleles was difficult when HLA alleles, especially DR and DQ, strongly co-occurred. In a later analysis, several top co-occurrence clusters were reported to appear linked to parvovirus B19, influenza, CMV and Epstein-Barr virus. A later genetic analysis associated a missense DCLRE1C variant with V-gene and J-gene trimming of TCR beta chains, and an independent cohort replicated the association. Most TCR sequences were seen in very few donors, while some public TCRs were found in many individuals. Presence/absence analyses assumed roughly uniform sequencing depth across donors, an assumption that may not hold. A further reported finding was that TCR beta sequences accurately predicted the HLA-A and HLA-B alleles for most subjects in the first cohort. It was suggested by the authors that the approach could potentially be generalized to other disease states and immunological phenotypes. In vitro tests confirmed that three of the cytomegalovirus-associated TCR beta chains recognize cytomegalovirus antigens.

In total, just over 650 healthy bone marrow donors made up the cohort. At the time of sampling, all cohort members were nominally healthy, though unrecorded immune exposures were likely present. The donor tested CMV seronegative, placing the donor among the 350 to 400 seronegative members of the cohort. A peripheral blood sample was collected from each donor, and TCR beta sequencing was performed on peripheral blood mononuclear cells. Genomic DNA was extracted from the blood cell samples with the Qiagen DNeasy Blood Extraction Kit. The library was obtained by the immunoSEQ multiplex PCR assay. A mixture of 60 forward primers for TCR Vbeta segments and 13 reverse primers for TCR Jbeta segments was used in the multiplex PCR. The CDR3 region of rearranged TCR beta genes was amplified from genomic DNA by a multiplex PCR assay. On the Illumina HiSeq System, the amplified TCR beta libraries were sequenced as 87-base-pair reads. The original pipeline was this. Across the 640 or so repertoires, a later analysis counted roughly 77 million unique TCR beta chains, roughly 11 million of which were shared by at least two donors. A nearest-neighbor algorithm error-corrected the raw reads and collapsed the reads into unique sequences, merging closely related sequences to remove PCR and sequencing errors. V, D and J gene segments were assigned by aligning CDR3 sequences to IMGT reference sequences. For a sequence to be retained, a match of at least six nucleotides to both a V gene segment and a J gene segment was required. Rearrangements were classified as productive when the CDR3 lacked stop codons and remained in frame with V and J, and all other rearrangements were classified as non-productive. CDR3 was defined according to IMGT convention as the region running from the second conserved V-encoded cysteine to the conserved J-encoded phenylalanine. The earlier analysis of some 580 of the donors excluded any sequence lacking an unambiguous match to a single V gene segment. In an earlier analysis of several hundred of the donors, V segments were called functional above 56.7% productive rearrangements and were called segregating when the between-donor standard deviation exceeded 5%. A statistical classification framework was built for diagnosing cytomegalovirus status from the catalog of TCR beta chain sequences. In a later analysis, V and J genes were assigned by comparing TCR nucleotide sequences against IMGT/GENE-DB human TR gene sequences. In a later analysis, CDR3 sequences and most-parsimonious VDJ recombination scenarios were assigned using the TCRdist pipeline. A later analysis defined each TCR beta chain by its CDR3 amino acid sequence plus V-gene family, and excluded reads lacking a unique V-gene family. To address suspected cross-contamination and a sequencing artifact, a later analysis removed roughly 580 highly shared, low-generation-probability nucleotide sequences. In a later analysis, a clonal expansion index was calculated for each public chain from normalized within-repertoire ranks of inferred template counts. Generation probabilities in a later analysis came from a VDJ recombination model fitted to out-of-frame rearrangements, and those results were checked against IGoR. In a later analysis, hypergeometric tests were used to score TCR-TCR, TCR-HLA and TCR-CMV co-occurrence, with a repertoire-size bias correction applied to TCR pairs. In a later analysis, false discovery rates were estimated by permuting HLA or CMV assignments 20 times. In a later analysis, co-occurring TCRs were grouped using DBSCAN, and TCRdist sequence similarity was added for clustering within HLA-allele-positive subsets. For co-occurrence clustering, repertoires with fewer than 30,000 or more than 120,000 public chains were excluded, along with four or five repertoires with anomalous nucleotide sharing. TCRdb limited this immuneACCESS table to in-frame rearrangements with V and J called. A share of clones is missing; checked studies link under half to unresolved V genes, and the rest is unexplained. The V and J calls and the clone size are those of that table, but D and trimming were determined from the DNA. The table for this sample shows roughly 190,000 clones. Together, the top ten hold 6.5% of the sample.

CDR1 and CDR2 are drawn from the germline V gene: LGHNA, YSLEER. The CDR3 contains 15 residues, cysteine and phenylalanine counted. Only the CDR3 region is kept as DNA, spanning 45 bases read in frame from base 1. Trimming removed 2 bases from V and 6 bases from J, leaving 14 bases between the germline ends. As concerns this clone: Its target antigen remains unknown.

This receptor was identified in a man aged 25-45 years in good health and CMV-seronegative. Source material: PBMCs. Here the chain combines TRBV4-3 and TRBJ2-1, and perhaps TRBD2 as D gene, on 6 matching bases. The DNA is as follows: TGCGCCAGCAGCCAACGGAGGGGTCCTACCAATGAGCAGTTCTTC. Translation gives CASSQRRGPTNEQFF.